Detailed here is one TCR beta chain. It has no known antigen specificity. One end of the junction does not line up with germline, which may come from a read error. This entry is derived from a study of shared clonotypes between healthy human individuals (TCRdb year 2020). Broadly, across the study: A couple of women and a few men aged 18 to 49 years were included in the cohort. Per donor, three plates each were used for CD4 naive and CD4 memory, two for CD8 naive, and one for CD8 memory. The study deeply sequenced blood TCR repertoires of about 5 healthy adults to estimate repertoire size and the extent of clonotype sharing between individuals. Different laboratories and diverse techniques were used to prepare libraries and sequence TCR repertoires, to increase sequencing depth and limit assay-specific biases. Between about 0.94 and 8.9 billion PBMCs per donor were obtained by leukapheresis.

From cysteine to phenylalanine, the CDR3 is 13 amino acids long. Only the CDR3 DNA is retained, 39 bases long and in frame from the first base. Reading the germline V gene gives CDR1 MNHEY and CDR2 SVGAGI. TCR CDR3 regions were amplified from genomic DNA by multiplex PCR using the deep immunoSEQ assay. Extracted genomic DNA from each cell subset was distributed evenly across all wells of several immunoSEQ 96-well plates, and each plate was treated as a replicate. For sorted subsets, each replicate PCR was loaded with about 0.2 ug genomic DNA, equivalent to 30,000 to 35,000 T cell genomes. Purified libraries were measured with a Qubit 3.0 fluorometer, size-checked on a Bioanalyzer 2100, and measured again with the KAPA Library Quantification kit. Each immunoSEQ 96-well plate was sequenced on its own single-read 150-cycle Illumina NextSeq 550 flow cell. Per the original workflow: Because only junctional sequences without quality scores were contained in the immunoSEQ output, filtering matching that applied to full-length reads could not be performed. Sequences were annotated with PyIR, a Python wrapper for IgBLAST v1.9, using IMGT germline references to assign V/J genes and CDR3. Reads were removed for weak V/J assignments (E-value above 1e-6), missing CDR3, stop codons, out-of-frame junctions, or ambiguous translated residues. A V3J clonotype was defined by an identical inferred V gene, J gene, and CDR3 amino acid sequence. Percentage overlap between repertoires was calculated by dividing the number of shared unique clonotypes by the size of the smaller repertoire. Repertoire richness was assessed with RTK rarefaction, the Chao1 estimator, and Recon v2.1 estimates of unobserved clonotypes. For all TCRbeta clonotypes obtained by the gDNA method from a few donors, generation probabilities were computed with OLGA. Held by TCRdb, this immuneACCESS table contains in-frame sequences only and omits some clones. Under half of the omission traces to an unresolved V gene where checked; the cause of the rest is unknown. V, J and clone size derive from that table, while D and trimming were established from the DNA sequence. The sample data list roughly 2.5 million clones, and 90% to 95% of these were observed just once. The ten top clones hold more than 0.12% of the sample.

The donors were healthy, HIV-negative adults who had no recently reported acute infections or vaccinations. All donors were Caucasian adults living in Nashville, Tennessee, USA. Magnetic negative selection was used to enrich CD4+ T cells, after which naive cells were positively selected on CD45RA and the negative fraction became the memory subset. Blood was collected by leukapheresis, and PBMCs were isolated by Ficoll-Histopaque density gradient centrifugation and then cryopreserved in liquid nitrogen vapor phase. Analytical flow cytometry was used to check the purity and quantity of each magnetically sorted T cell population. Genomic DNA was isolated from each sorted fraction and quantified by UV absorbance on a Nanodrop 2000c. Points the paper makes about the study in general: Across four donors, about 4.5% of naive CD4, approximately 3.6% of naive CD8, 2.3% of memory CD4, and 0.4% of memory CD8 clonotypes were shared. Rarefaction of sorted-subset datasets indicated incomplete sequencing despite the large sequencing depth. Based on pairwise subsampling, the degree of clonotype sharing among donors was expected to be affected by sequencing depth. Sampling was limited to blood, and TCR repertoires in tissue likely differ from TCR repertoires in blood. Larger estimated clonotype richness was generally found for naive subsets than for memory subsets. Compared with non-shared clonotypes, the clonotypes found in all four sorted-subset donors had higher generation probabilities. Because the study included only a small number of donors, the genetic and exposure-history diversity represented was limited.

This TCR derives from a man aged 18-30 years in good health. The V and J genes are TRBV6-5 and TRBJ1-1; no D gene can be assigned with confidence. Sequenced: naive CD4+ T cells sorted from blood. Sample cell subset or site, as interpreted from the label and publication: CD45RA+ positively selected. The DNA reads TGTGCCAGCAGCCCCTTAGGCACAGCGATGTTTCTCTTT. It specifies CASSPLGTAMFLF.